The 5 T cell receptor beta chains below were found in one sample sequenced in a study of cytomegalovirus exposure and HLA in healthy donors (dated by TCRdb to about 2017). Libraries came from the immunoSEQ multiplex PCR assay. The multiplex PCR relied on a mix of 60 forward primers for TCR Vbeta segments and 13 reverse primers for TCR Jbeta segments. Not all clones reach the TCRdb copy of this immuneACCESS table, which keeps in-frame sequences only. Checked studies attribute under half of the gap to unresolved V genes and leave the rest unexplained. This sample gives about 130,000 clones in total; about 76% of them show up just once. The ten biggest clones cover 1.3% to 1.5% of the sample. Specimen: PBMCs. These TCRs come from a woman aged 40 to 49 in good health and CMV-seronegative.

The chain carries TRBV5-1 and TRBJ2-7; weak D call: TRBD2 (5 bases). The V gene lost 2 bases and the J gene lost 7 bases, with 16 bases spanning the gap. The CDR3 is 14 amino acids. Germline CDR1 is SGHRS and CDR2 is YFSETQ. DNA for the CDR3: TGCGCCAGCAGCTTAGAGCGGTCACTGAGTGAGCAGTACTTC. Translating it yields CASSLERSLSEQYF.

V usage is TRBV6-5 and J usage is TRBJ2-1; the D gene is possibly TRBD2 (6 bases). Per germline, CDR1 MNHEY and CDR2 SVGAGI. CDR3 length: 16 amino acids. Trimming removed 0 bases at V and 3 bases at J, with 12 bases between. This CDR3 reads CASSYSGQTSYNEQFF. CDR3 coding DNA: TGTGCCAGCAGTTACTCCGGGCAGACTAGCTACAATGAGCAGTTCTTC.

This chain connects TRBV5-1 to TRBJ1-2, with D possibly being TRBD1 (5 bases). Trimming left V 2 bases short and J 3 bases short, with 11 bases between. Germline V gene sequence: CDR1 SGHRS, CDR2 YFSETQ. The length of the CDR3 is 14 residues. The chain's CDR3 is CASSLDSSDYGYTF. The CDR3 DNA reads TGCGCCAGCAGCTTAGACAGCTCGGACTATGGCTACACCTTC.

This chain joins TRBV5-6 and TRBJ2-1, with 8 nucleotides matching TRBD2. This CDR3 has 14 amino acids. V gave up 6 bases and J gave up 4 bases; unmatched junction bases: 6. Looked up from germline, CDR1 is SGHDT and CDR2 is YYEEEE. The CDR3 reads CASNGGGLYNEQFF. The CDR3, as DNA: TGTGCCAGCAACGGGGGGGGATTATACAATGAGCAGTTCTTC.

This rearrangement joins TRBV7-2 to TRBJ2-7, with D unresolved. The CDR3 has 14 residues. The germline V and J ends were trimmed by 3 bases and 7 bases, with 16 bases remaining between them. Germline CDR1 is SGHTA and CDR2 is FQGNSA. CDR3 loop: CASSLETLVPEQYF. Written as DNA, the CDR3 is TGTGCCAGCAGCTTGGAGACCCTAGTTCCGGAGCAGTACTTC. Looking up the rest from reference TRBV7-2 and TRBJ2-7 gives the full variable domain: GAGVSQSPSNKVTEKGKDVELRCDPISGHTALYWYRQSLGQGLEFLIYFQGNSAPDKSGLPSDRFSAERTGGSVSTLTIQRTQQEDSAVYLCASSLETLVPEQYFGPGTRLTVT.